One sample yielded the 3 T cell receptor beta chains listed below, sequenced in a study of cytomegalovirus exposure and HLA in healthy donors. Assay: immunoSEQ multiplex PCR; the TCRdb copy retains only in-frame clones and omits some. The repertoire holds about 98,000 clones, with around 90% as singletons. The sequenced sample consisted of PBMCs. These receptors were obtained from a woman aged 30 to 39 in good health and CMV-seronegative.

The rearrangement links TRBV11-2 to TRBJ2-1; D not certain. Germline loops: CDR1 SGHAT, CDR2 FQNNGV. V gave up 0 bases and J gave up 0 bases, with 6 bases separating them. This CDR3 region has 15 residues. DNA for the CDR3: TGTGCCAGCAGCTTAGACAGACTCTCCTACAATGAGCAGTTCTTC. Translating gives CASSLDRLSYNEQFF.

CDR3 bases: TGTGCCAGCACAGCGGGAGAGGATACGCAGTATTTT. It translates to CASTAGEDTQYF. The chain combines TRBV27 with TRBJ2-3; 8 nucleotides align to TRBD2. Trimming cost V 7 bases and J 6 bases; bases outside gene matches: 3. This CDR3 comprises 12 residues. Germline V gives CDR1 MNHEY, CDR2 SMNVEV (reference sequence).

The chain is built from TRBV29-1 and TRBJ2-5; TRBD1 aligns across 7 bases. CDR3 size: 15 residues. The germline V gene has CDR1 SQVTM and CDR2 ANQGSEA. Germline trimming cut 3 bases from V and 5 bases from J; bases unmatched to any gene: 12. For the CDR3, the DNA is TGCAGCGTTGACTCGGCAGGGGGTAAGGGGGAGACCCAGTACTTC. It yields the protein CSVDSAGGKGETQYF.